The 25 T cell receptor beta chains below all came from one sample that was sequenced in a study of cytomegalovirus exposure and HLA in healthy donors. Researchers ran the PCR with 60 Vbeta and 13 Jbeta primers. Here immunoSEQ multiplex PCR was the method, and the copy in TCRdb shows in-frame clones only, minus some. The sample lists 150,000 to 200,000 clones; 68% were seen once. Sequenced: PBMCs. These TCRs come from a man aged 45 to 65 in good health and CMV-seronegative.

Of note for this clone: Other DNA sequences from this sample encode an identical CDR3 as well. This chain links TRBV2 with TRBJ2-7, with D unclear. Trimming pared 3 bases from V and 1 base from J, leaving 4 bases between. Germline CDR1 reads SNHLY; CDR2 reads FYNNEI. The CDR3 consists of 12 residues. The CDR3 reads CASSDSSYEQYF. The DNA for the CDR3 is TGTGCCAGCAGTGACAGTTCCTACGAGCAGTACTTC.

J is TRBJ2-7 and V is TRBV6-5; D may be TRBD1 (5 bases). V was cut by 5 bases and J by 3 bases, with 11 bases left in between. The CDR3 extends over 13 amino acids. Germline V lookup: CDR1 MNHEY, CDR2 SVGAGI. The CDR3 DNA follows: TGTGCCAGCAGTCCAAGCAGGGTCTACGAGCAGTACTTC. Translated, it gives CASSPSRVYEQYF.

The rearrangement joins TRBV9 to TRBJ2-3; 10 nucleotides align to TRBD2. The CDR3 extends over 18 amino acids. The junction had 11 bases not matched to a gene; V was cut back by 4 bases and J by 0 bases. Germline V gene sequence: CDR1 SGDLS, CDR2 YYNGEE. The CDR3 region has the DNA TGTGCCAGCAGCATGATAGCGGGGGGCTCTATTAGCACAGATACGCAGTATTTT. Translated, it gives CASSMIAGGSISTDTQYF.

The chain has TRBV6-6 and TRBJ1-2, with 9 bases identical to TRBD1. V was clipped by 5 bases and J by 2 bases; unmatched bases: 6. Germline V gene lookup returns CDR1 MNHNY and CDR2 SVGAGI (reference sequence). The CDR3 is made up of 15 amino acids. The CDR3 spells CASSQQGADNYGYTF. The CDR3 nucleotides are TGTGCCAGCAGTCAACAGGGGGCGGACAACTATGGCTACACCTTC.

This sequence joins TRBV7-9 and TRBJ2-4; TRBD2 is a possible D gene (6 bases). The V end was cut by 1 base, the J end by 0 bases, with 7 bases between. The CDR3 is 15 residues long. Germline V gene data show CDR1 as SEHNR and CDR2 as FQNEAQ (reference sequence). CDR3: CASSLEGLAKNIQYF. CDR3 nucleotide sequence: TGTGCCAGCAGCTTAGAGGGACTAGCCAAAAACATTCAGTACTTC.

This clone was seen only a few times. The rearrangement joins TRBV29-1 to TRBJ2-2, with TRBD1 matching over 8 bases. The germline V gene has CDR1 SQVTM and CDR2 ANQGSEA. J gave up 4 bases and V 7 bases, and 2 bases lay outside the gene matches. CDR3 size: 12 residues. The chain's CDR3 is CSGDRGTGELFF. Written as DNA, the CDR3 is TGCAGCGGTGACAGGGGCACCGGGGAGCTGTTTTTT.

The CDR3 region is CASSSPGTDTQYF. CDR3 DNA: TGCGCCAGCAGCTCTCCCGGCACAGATACGCAGTATTTT. The chain is built from TRBV5-1 and TRBJ2-3; no clear D gene. The length of the CDR3 is 13 residues. Germline V lookup: CDR1 SGHRS, CDR2 YFSETQ. Trimming stripped 3 bases from V and 1 base from J, with 6 bases between.

The V and J genes are TRBV5-1 and TRBJ1-1; possibly TRBD1 for D (5 bases). The CDR3 consists of 12 residues. Germline V gene data show CDR1 as SGHRS and CDR2 as YFSETQ. V was shortened by 5 bases and J by 9 bases, with 14 bases between the two germline ends. The CDR3 protein is CASSNGQTKAFF. Written as DNA, the CDR3 is TGCGCCAGCAGTAACGGACAAACTAAAGCTTTCTTT.

The V gene is TRBV9, the J gene TRBJ2-2, with D perhaps TRBD2 (6 bases). The V and J ends lost 3 bases and 1 base respectively, with 10 bases between them. This CDR3 comprises 15 residues. CDR1 and CDR2 from the germline V gene are SGDLS and YYNGEE. In DNA, the CDR3 is TGTGCCAGCAGCGCCGGGACTTTGAACACCGGGGAGCTGTTTTTT. Its protein product is CASSAGTLNTGELFF.

The V and J genes are TRBV19 and TRBJ1-6, with 8 bases fitting TRBD1. The germline gives CDR1 LNHDA, CDR2 SQIVND (reference sequence). V lost 3 bases, J lost 3 bases, and 13 bases stayed unmatched. There are 19 residues in the CDR3. The CDR3 DNA is TGTGCCAGTAGTATTAGTCACCGACAGGGGATTCTCTATAATTCACCCCTCCACTTT. It encodes CASSISHRQGILYNSPLHF.

V gene TRBV7-8 combines with J gene TRBJ2-5; D call uncertain. Germline lookup yields CDR1 SGHVS and CDR2 FQNEAQ. Trimming pared 3 bases from V and 4 bases from J, leaving 9 bases between. The CDR3 loop spans 13 amino acids. The CDR3 protein is CASSLGPLETQYF. Written as DNA, the CDR3 is TGTGCCAGCAGCTTGGGCCCCCTAGAGACCCAGTACTTC.

This clone was observed a handful of times. The chain combines TRBV6-1 with TRBJ1-6, with 8 positions matching TRBD1. CDR1 is MNHNS and CDR2 is SASEGT in the germline V gene. The CDR3 sequence is 13 residues long. The chain's CDR3 is CATGVLYNSPLHF. The DNA for the CDR3 is TGTGCGACAGGGGTCTTGTATAATTCACCCCTCCACTTT.

The rearrangement uses TRBV7-2 and TRBJ2-4; 13 nucleotides line up with TRBD2. The trim removed 5 bases at V and 7 bases at J, leaving 8 bases unmatched. The CDR3 covers 16 residues. Germline CDR1 reads SGHTA; CDR2 reads FQGNSA. CDR3: CASSELAGGTRNIQYF. In nucleotides, the CDR3 is TGTGCCAGCAGCGAACTAGCGGGGGGGACAAGGAACATTCAGTACTTC.

J is TRBJ1-1 and V is TRBV9; the D gene is possibly TRBD1 (5 bases). This CDR3 spans 16 amino acids. The V end was cut by 4 bases, the J end by 3 bases, with 19 bases between. Germline lookup yields CDR1 SGDLS and CDR2 YYNGEE. CDR3 sequence: CASSLNQGPLDTEAFF. For the CDR3, the DNA is TGTGCCAGCAGCTTAAATCAGGGCCCTCTCGACACTGAAGCTTTCTTT. Looking up the rest from reference TRBV9 and TRBJ1-1 gives the full variable domain: DSGVTQTPKHLITATGQRVTLRCSPRSGDLSVYWYQQSLDQGLQFLIQYYNGEERAKGNILERFSAQQFPDLHSELNLSSLELGDSALYFCASSLNQGPLDTEAFFGQGTRLTVV.

This chain uses TRBV5-6 with TRBJ2-3, with D unclear. Trimming took 1 base from V and 4 from J, leaving 4 bases between them. Germline CDR1 SGHDT, CDR2 YYEEEE. This CDR3 contains 12 residues. The CDR3 is CASSLTADTQYF. CDR3 sequence (DNA): TGTGCCAGCAGCTTGACGGCAGATACGCAGTATTTT.

The chain employs TRBV9 and TRBJ2-5, with 7 bases lining up with TRBD2. V lost 0 bases to trimming and J lost 7 bases; unmatched junction nucleotides: 3. The length of the CDR3 is 13 residues. The germline V gene has CDR1 SGDLS and CDR2 YYNGEE. In DNA, the CDR3 is TGTGCCAGCAGCGTAGACGGCGGGGGGACCCAGTACTTC. Translation gives CASSVDGGGTQYF.

The gene calls are TRBV18 and TRBJ1-5; possibly TRBD1 for D (5 bases). The ends were cut back, 5 bases at V and 4 bases at J, with 12 bases in the middle. The germline V gene encodes CDR1 KGHSH and CDR2 LQKENI. The CDR3 has 14 amino acids. The CDR3 region is CASSTDSVNQPQHF. Written as DNA, the CDR3 is TGTGCCAGCTCAACTGACAGCGTTAATCAGCCCCAGCATTTT. Full variable domain (remainder filled in from reference TRBV18 and TRBJ1-5): NAGVMQNPRHLVRRRGQEARLRCSPMKGHSHVYWYRQLPEEGLKFMVYLQKENIIDESGMPKERFSAEFPKEGPSILRIQQVVRGDSAAYFCASSTDSVNQPQHFGDGTRLSIL.

The rearrangement joins TRBV9 to TRBJ1-6, with D tentatively TRBD1 (5 bases). V was shortened by 2 bases and J by 5 bases, with 8 bases between the two germline ends. Germline-derived CDR1 and CDR2 are SGDLS and YYNGEE. The CDR3 contains 14 residues. The CDR3 sequence: CASSVRQNNSPLHF. CDR3 DNA: TGTGCCAGCAGCGTCCGACAGAATAATTCACCCCTCCACTTT.

This clone was seen a handful of times. The V and J genes are TRBV7-8 and TRBJ1-2; weak D call: TRBD1 (5 bases). The germline V gene has CDR1 SGHVS and CDR2 FQNEAQ. V shed 5 bases and J shed 2 bases, with 15 bases lying between them. This CDR3 is built from 15 residues. This CDR3 reads CASSQERGRNYGYTF. The CDR3 DNA sequence: TGTGCCAGCAGCCAAGAAAGGGGCCGAAACTATGGCTACACCTTC.

The chain links TRBV11-1 to TRBJ1-1, with D unclear. The V and J ends lost 6 bases and 7 bases respectively, with 12 bases between them. CDR1 and CDR2 from the germline V gene are SGHAT and FQDESV (reference sequence). This CDR3 region has 12 residues. As DNA, the CDR3 is TGTGCCAGCAGATCGCGGGTCCGTGAAGCTTTCTTT. The encoded protein is CASRSRVREAFF. The whole variable domain, filled in from reference TRBV11-1 and TRBJ1-1, reads EAEVAQSPRYKITEKSQAVAFWCDPISGHATLYWYRQILGQGPELLVQFQDESVVDDSQLPKDRFSAERLKGVDSTLKIQPAELGDSAMYLCASRSRVREAFFGQGTRLTVV.

This sequence joins TRBV5-1 and TRBJ1-3, with 9 bases fitting TRBD1. The V and J ends lost 1 base and 4 bases, in that order; junction bases with no gene match: 3. CDR1 and CDR2 (germline): SGHRS, YFSETQ. The CDR3 consists of 15 residues. CDR3 amino acids: CASSLTGGKGNTIYF. As DNA, the CDR3 is TGCGCCAGCAGCTTGACAGGGGGCAAGGGAAACACCATATATTTT.

The genes are TRBV18 and TRBJ1-1, with 7 positions matching TRBD1. The CDR3 contains 16 residues. Germline V gene data show CDR1 as KGHSH and CDR2 as LQKENI. The V gene end was trimmed by 6 bases and the J gene end by 1 base; junction bases not matched to a gene: 11. In DNA form, the CDR3 reads TGTGCCAGCTCGCCTTTGGGGCGGACAGGGAACACTGAAGCTTTCTTT. This translates into CASSPLGRTGNTEAFF.

The chain uses TRBV28 and TRBJ2-7; D may be TRBD2 (6 bases). The germline V gene has CDR1 MDHEN and CDR2 SYDVKM. The CDR3 has 12 residues. Trimming removed 8 bases from V and 2 bases from J, with 10 bases in between. The CDR3 protein is CASSPGAYEQYF. Written as DNA, the CDR3 is TGTGCCAGCTCCCCGGGGGCCTACGAGCAGTACTTC.

The chain links TRBV28 to TRBJ1-2; 8 positions match TRBD1. This CDR3 contains 12 residues. The J segment lost 5 bases and the V segment lost 10 bases, leaving 6 bases of the junction unmatched. Germline CDR1 MDHEN, CDR2 SYDVKM. The chain's CDR3 is CAIQGAQYGYTF. DNA for the CDR3: TGTGCCATCCAGGGGGCGCAATATGGCTACACCTTC.

This clone was observed a few times. The chain joins TRBV28 to TRBJ1-1; 9 bases align to TRBD1. In germline, CDR1 is MDHEN, CDR2 SYDVKM. J was trimmed by 5 bases and V by 7 bases; bases with no gene match: 11. The CDR3 is made up of 15 amino acids. The CDR3 loop is CASIGRGTGKTEAFF. The CDR3 coding sequence is TGTGCCAGCATAGGTCGCGGGACAGGGAAAACTGAAGCTTTCTTT.